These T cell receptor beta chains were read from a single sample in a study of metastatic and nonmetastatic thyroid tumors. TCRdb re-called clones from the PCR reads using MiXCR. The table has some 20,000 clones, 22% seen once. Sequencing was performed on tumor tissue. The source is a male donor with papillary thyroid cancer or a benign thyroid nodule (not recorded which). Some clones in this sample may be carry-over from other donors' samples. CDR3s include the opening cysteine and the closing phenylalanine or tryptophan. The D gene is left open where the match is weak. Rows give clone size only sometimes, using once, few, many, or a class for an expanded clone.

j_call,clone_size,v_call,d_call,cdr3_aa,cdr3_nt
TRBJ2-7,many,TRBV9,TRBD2,CASSVRLAGGFNEQYF,TGTGCCAGCAGCGTACGGCTAGCGGGAGGGTTCAACGAGCAGTACTTC
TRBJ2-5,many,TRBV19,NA,CASSASQETQYF,TGTGCCAGTAGCGCCTCTCAAGAGACCCAGTACTTC
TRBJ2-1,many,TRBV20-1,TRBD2,CSSGLASYNEQFF,TGCAGTTCTGGACTAGCGAGTTACAATGAGCAGTTCTTC
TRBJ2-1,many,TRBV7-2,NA,CASSPPRTIDEQFF,TGTGCCAGCAGCCCACCTAGGACTATCGATGAGCAGTTCTTC
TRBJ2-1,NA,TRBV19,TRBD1,CASNRGTGSSYNEQFF,TGTGCCAGCAATAGAGGGACAGGAAGCTCCTACAATGAGCAGTTCTTC
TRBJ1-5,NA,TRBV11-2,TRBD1,CASSPPGTGANQAQHF,TGTGCCAGCAGCCCCCCCGGGACAGGGGCAAATCAGGCCCAGCATTTT
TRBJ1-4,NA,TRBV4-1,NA,CASSQDIYRLNEKLFF,TGCGCCAGCAGCCAAGATATCTACCGCTTAAATGAAAAACTGTTTTTT
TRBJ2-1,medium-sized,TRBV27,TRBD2,CASSSLAGSGNEQFF,TGTGCCAGCAGTTCACTAGCGGGATCGGGCAATGAGCAGTTCTTC
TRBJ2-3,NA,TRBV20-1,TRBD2,CSRLAGITDTQYF,TGCTCCCGACTAGCGGGGATCACAGATACGCAGTATTTT
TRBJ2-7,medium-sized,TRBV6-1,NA,CASSEARITSHQSSYEQYF,TGTGCCAGCAGTGAAGCGCGGATAACAAGCCACCAAAGCTCCTACGAGCAGTACTTC
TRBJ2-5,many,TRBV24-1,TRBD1,CATSKTGGGETQYF,TGTGCCACCAGCAAAACAGGGGGTGGAGAGACCCAGTACTTC
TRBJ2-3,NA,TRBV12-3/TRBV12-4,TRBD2,CASSPRVLAGGLDTQYF,TGTGCCAGCAGCCCACGCGTTCTAGCGGGAGGGCTAGATACGCAGTATTTT
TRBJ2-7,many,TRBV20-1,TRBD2,CSASRSPSGTYEQYF,TGCAGTGCTAGTCGTTCCCCTAGCGGAACCTACGAGCAGTACTTC
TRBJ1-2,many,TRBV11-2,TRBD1,CASSPPGQGFYGYTF,TGTGCCAGCAGCCCTCCGGGACAGGGATTTTATGGCTACACCTTC
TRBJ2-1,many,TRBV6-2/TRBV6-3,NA,CASRPFDTGVHNEQFF,TGTGCCAGCAGGCCCTTTGATACGGGAGTCCACAATGAGCAGTTCTTC
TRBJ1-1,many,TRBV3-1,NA,CASSQRQLNTEAFF,TGTGCCAGCAGCCAACGACAGCTGAACACTGAAGCTTTCTTT
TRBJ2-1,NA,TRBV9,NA,CASSGAGVVNEQFF,TGTGCCAGCAGTGGAGCGGGCGTAGTTAATGAGCAGTTCTTC
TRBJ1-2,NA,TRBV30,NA,CAWTEFVGYGYTF,TGTGCCTGGACGGAATTTGTAGGCTATGGCTACACCTTC
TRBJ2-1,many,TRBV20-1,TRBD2,CSAPGGLAGLDEQFF,TGCAGTGCTCCAGGTGGGCTAGCGGGATTGGATGAGCAGTTCTTC
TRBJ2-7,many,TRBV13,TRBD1,CASSFYRTGGSYEQYF,TGTGCCAGCAGCTTTTATAGGACAGGGGGCTCCTACGAGCAGTACTTC
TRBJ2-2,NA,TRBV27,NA,CASSLSRVLNTGELFF,TGTGCCAGCAGTTTATCGAGAGTTTTGAACACCGGGGAGCTGTTTTTT
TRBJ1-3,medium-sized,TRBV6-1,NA,CASSDPTGNTIYF,TGTGCCAGCAGTGACCCGACGGGAAACACCATATATTTT
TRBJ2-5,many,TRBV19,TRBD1,CASRDRGETQYF,TGTGCCAGTAGGGACAGGGGAGAGACCCAGTACTTC
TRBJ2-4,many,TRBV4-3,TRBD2,CASSQEGSGRATAKNIQYF,TGCGCCAGCAGCCAAGAAGGCAGCGGGAGGGCCACGGCCAAAAACATTCAGTACTTC
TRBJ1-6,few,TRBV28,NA,CASSFSRVGNSSLHF,TGTGCCAGCAGTTTTTCCAGGGTTGGGAATTCATCCCTCCACTTT